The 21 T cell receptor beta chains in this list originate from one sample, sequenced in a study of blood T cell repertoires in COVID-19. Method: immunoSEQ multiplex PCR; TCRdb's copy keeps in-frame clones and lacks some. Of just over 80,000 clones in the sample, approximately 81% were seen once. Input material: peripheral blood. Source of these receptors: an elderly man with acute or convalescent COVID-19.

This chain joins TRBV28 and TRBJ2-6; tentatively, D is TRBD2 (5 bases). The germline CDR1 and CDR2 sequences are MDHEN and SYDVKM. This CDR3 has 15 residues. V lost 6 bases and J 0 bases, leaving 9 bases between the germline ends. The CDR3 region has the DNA TGTGCCAGCAGGATTGGGAGCTCTGGGGCCAACGTCCTGACTTTC. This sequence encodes CASRIGSSGANVLTF. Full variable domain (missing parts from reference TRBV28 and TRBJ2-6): DVKVTQSSRYLVKRTGEKVFLECVQDMDHENMFWYRQDPGLGLRLIYFSYDVKMKEKGDIPEGYSVSREKKERFSLILESASTNQTSMYLCASRIGSSGANVLTFGAGSRLTVL.

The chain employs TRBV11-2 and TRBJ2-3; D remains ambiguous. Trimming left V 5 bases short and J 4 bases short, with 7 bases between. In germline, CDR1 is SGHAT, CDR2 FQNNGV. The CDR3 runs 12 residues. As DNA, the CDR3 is TGTGCCAGCAGCGAACAGCCAGATACGCAGTATTTT. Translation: CASSEQPDTQYF.

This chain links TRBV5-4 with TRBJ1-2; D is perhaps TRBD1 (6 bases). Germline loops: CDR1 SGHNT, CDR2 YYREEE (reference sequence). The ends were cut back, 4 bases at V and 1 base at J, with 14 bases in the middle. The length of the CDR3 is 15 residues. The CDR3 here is CASSIATGLNYGYTF. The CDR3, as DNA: TGTGCCAGCAGCATAGCGACAGGTCTTAACTATGGCTACACCTTC.

Written as DNA, the CDR3 is TGCGCCAGCAGCTTGACTAGCGGGAGGGCCGGTGAGCAGTTCTTC. Residues: CASSLTSGRAGEQFF. The chain links TRBV5-1 to TRBJ2-1; 13 bases are a match to TRBD2. Unmatched junction bases numbered 4, after V lost 1 base and J lost 9 bases. Germline CDR1 and CDR2: SGHRS and YFSETQ. The CDR3 spans 15 residues.

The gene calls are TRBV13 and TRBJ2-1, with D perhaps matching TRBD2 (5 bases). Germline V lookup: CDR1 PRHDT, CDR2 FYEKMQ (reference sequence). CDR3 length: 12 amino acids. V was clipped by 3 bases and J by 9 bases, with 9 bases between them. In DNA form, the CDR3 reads TGTGCCAGCAGCTTGGAGGTGGGTGAGCAGTTCTTC. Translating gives CASSLEVGEQFF.

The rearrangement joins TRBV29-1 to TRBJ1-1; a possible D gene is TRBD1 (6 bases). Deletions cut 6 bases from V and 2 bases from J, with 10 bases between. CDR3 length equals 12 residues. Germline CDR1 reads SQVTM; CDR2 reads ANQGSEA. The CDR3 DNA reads TGCAGCGTCCGGGACACCAACACTGAAGCTTTCTTT. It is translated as CSVRDTNTEAFF.

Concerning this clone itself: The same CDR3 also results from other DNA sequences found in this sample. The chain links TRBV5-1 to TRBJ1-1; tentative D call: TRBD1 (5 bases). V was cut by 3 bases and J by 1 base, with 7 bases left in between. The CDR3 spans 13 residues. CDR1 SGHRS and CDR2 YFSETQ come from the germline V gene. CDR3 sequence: CASSSGQNTEAFF. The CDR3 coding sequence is TGCGCCAGCAGCTCAGGACAGAACACTGAAGCTTTCTTT.

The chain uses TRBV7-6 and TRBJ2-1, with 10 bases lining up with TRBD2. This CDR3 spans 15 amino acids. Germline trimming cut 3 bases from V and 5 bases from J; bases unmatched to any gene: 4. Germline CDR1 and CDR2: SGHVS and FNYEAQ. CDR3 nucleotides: TGTGCCAGCAGCTTTCCTAGCGGGAGTCACAATGAGCAGTTCTTC. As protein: CASSFPSGSHNEQFF.

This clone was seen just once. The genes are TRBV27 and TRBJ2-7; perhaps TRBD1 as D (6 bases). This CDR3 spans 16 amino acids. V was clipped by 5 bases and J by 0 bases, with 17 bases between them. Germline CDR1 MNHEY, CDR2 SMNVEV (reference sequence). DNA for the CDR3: TGTGCCAGCAGTCCCCGTCCCACAGGGCTCTCCTACGAGCAGTACTTC. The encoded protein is CASSPRPTGLSYEQYF.

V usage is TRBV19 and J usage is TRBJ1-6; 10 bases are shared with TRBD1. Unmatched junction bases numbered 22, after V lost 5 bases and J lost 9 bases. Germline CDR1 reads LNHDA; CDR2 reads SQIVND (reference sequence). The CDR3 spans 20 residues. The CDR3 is CASSLQPRRQGARFGSPLHF. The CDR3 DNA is TGTGCCAGTAGTCTCCAACCCAGGCGACAGGGGGCAAGGTTCGGTTCACCCCTCCACTTT.

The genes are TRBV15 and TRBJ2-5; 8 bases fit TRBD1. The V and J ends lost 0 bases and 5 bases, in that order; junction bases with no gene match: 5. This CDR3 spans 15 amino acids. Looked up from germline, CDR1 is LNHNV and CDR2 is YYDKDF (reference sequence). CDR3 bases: TGTGCCACCAGCAGAGATGTGGGACAGGCGGAGACCCAGTACTTC. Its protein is CATSRDVGQAETQYF. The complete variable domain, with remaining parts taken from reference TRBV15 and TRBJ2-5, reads DAMVIQNPRYQVTQFGKPVTLSCSQTLNHNVMYWYQQKSSQAPKLLFHYYDKDFNNEADTPDNFQSRRPNTSFCFLDIRSPGLGDTAMYLCATSRDVGQAETQYFGPGTRLLVL.

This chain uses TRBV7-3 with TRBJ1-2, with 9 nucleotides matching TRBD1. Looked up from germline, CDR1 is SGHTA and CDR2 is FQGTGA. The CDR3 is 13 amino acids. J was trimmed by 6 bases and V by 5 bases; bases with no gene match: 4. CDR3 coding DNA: TGTGCCAGCAGCGAGGGACAGGGTAATGGCTACACCTTC. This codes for CASSEGQGNGYTF.

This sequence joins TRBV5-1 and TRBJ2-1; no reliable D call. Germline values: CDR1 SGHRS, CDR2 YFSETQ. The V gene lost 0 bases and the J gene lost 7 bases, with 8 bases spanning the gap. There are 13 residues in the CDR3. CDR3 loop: CASSLGASNEQFF. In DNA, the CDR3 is TGCGCCAGCAGCTTGGGTGCTAGTAATGAGCAGTTCTTC.

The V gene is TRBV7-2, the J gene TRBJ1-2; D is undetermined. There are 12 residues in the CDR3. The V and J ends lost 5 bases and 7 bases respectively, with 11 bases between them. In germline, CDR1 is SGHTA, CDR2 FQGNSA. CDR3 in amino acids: CASSLLVAGYTF. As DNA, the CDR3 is TGTGCCAGCAGCCTATTAGTTGCTGGCTACACCTTC.

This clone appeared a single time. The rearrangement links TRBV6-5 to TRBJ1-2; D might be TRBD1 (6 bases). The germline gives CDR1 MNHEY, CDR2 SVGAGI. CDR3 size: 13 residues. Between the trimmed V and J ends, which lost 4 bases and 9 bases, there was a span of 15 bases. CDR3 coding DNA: TGTGCCAGCAGTTCTGGACAGCGTCGACGCTACACCTTC. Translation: CASSSGQRRRYTF.

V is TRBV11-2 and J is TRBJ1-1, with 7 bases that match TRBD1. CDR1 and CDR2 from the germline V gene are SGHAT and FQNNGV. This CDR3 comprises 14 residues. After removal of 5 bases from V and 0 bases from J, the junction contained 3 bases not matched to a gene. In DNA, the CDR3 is TGTGCCAGCAGCCCGGGACAGCTGAACACTGAAGCTTTCTTT. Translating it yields CASSPGQLNTEAFF.

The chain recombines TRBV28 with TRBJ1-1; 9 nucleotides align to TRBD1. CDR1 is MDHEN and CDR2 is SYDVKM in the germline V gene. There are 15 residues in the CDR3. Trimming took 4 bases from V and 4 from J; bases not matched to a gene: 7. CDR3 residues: CASSYSGTGLTEAFF. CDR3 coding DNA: TGTGCCAGCAGTTATTCCGGGACAGGGCTCACTGAAGCTTTCTTT.

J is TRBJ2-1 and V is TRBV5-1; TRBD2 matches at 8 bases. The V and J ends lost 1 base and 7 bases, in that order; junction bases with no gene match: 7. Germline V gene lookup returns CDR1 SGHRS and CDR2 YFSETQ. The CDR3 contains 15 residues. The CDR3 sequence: CASSLYMASGNEQFF. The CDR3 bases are TGCGCCAGCAGCTTGTATATGGCTAGCGGGAATGAGCAGTTCTTC.

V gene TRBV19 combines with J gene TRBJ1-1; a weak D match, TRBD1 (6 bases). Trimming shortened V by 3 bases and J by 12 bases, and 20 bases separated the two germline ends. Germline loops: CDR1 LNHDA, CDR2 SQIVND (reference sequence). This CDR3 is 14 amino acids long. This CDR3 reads CASSMMGLLDRTFF. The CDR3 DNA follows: TGTGCCAGTAGTATGATGGGGCTTCTGGACAGAACTTTCTTT.

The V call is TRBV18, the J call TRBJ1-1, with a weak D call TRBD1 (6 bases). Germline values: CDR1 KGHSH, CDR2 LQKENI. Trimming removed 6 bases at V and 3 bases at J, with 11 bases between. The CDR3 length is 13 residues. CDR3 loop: CASSTNRDTEAFF. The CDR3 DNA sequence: TGTGCCAGCTCCACCAACAGGGACACTGAAGCTTTCTTT. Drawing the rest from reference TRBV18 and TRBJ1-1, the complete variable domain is NAGVMQNPRHLVRRRGQEARLRCSPMKGHSHVYWYRQLPEEGLKFMVYLQKENIIDESGMPKERFSAEFPKEGPSILRIQQVVRGDSAAYFCASSTNRDTEAFFGQGTRLTVV.

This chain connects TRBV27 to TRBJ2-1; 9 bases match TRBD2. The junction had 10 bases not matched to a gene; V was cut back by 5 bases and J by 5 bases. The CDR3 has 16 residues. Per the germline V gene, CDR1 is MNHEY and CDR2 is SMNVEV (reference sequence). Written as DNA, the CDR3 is TGTGCCAGCAGTGCATGGACCGGGACTAGCAACAATGAGCAGTTCTTC. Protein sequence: CASSAWTGTSNNEQFF.